A selection of T cell receptor beta chains follows, all from one sample in a study of shared clonotypes between healthy human individuals. Measured with immunoSEQ multiplex PCR; TCRdb has only the in-frame clones, and not every one. Of over a million clones in the sample, roughly 96% were seen once. Input material: naive CD4+ T cells sorted from blood. Receptors originate from a man aged 30-40 years in good health. Each CDR3 is given with its conserved first and last residue. Clone size is shown for a subset of rows, as once, few, many or a class of expanded clone.

NA,TRBV7-9,TRBJ1-5,CASSPIQVDRVSNQPQHF
NA,TRBV11-3,TRBJ2-7,CASTGRQSYEQYF
NA,TRBV9,TRBJ2-7,CASSPQDSGVYEQYF
once,TRBV20-1,TRBJ2-3,CSGTSPDTQYF
NA,TRBV11-2,TRBJ2-1,CASRPGDNEQFF
NA,TRBV7-2,TRBJ2-7,CASSALRRGAGGRFYEQYF
NA,TRBV7-8,TRBJ2-7,CASSLMGGQYF
few,TRBV18,TRBJ1-1,CASSPLGNTEAFF
NA,TRBV10-3,TRBJ2-7,CAISKRQRGGLVYEQYF
NA,TRBV6-5,TRBJ2-3,CASSYSPLSVTDTQYF